This record covers a single T cell receptor beta chain. Its antigen is unidentified. The data were taken from a study of PD-1 blockade in classical Hodgkin lymphoma. Study results and limitations: Reports described newly diagnosed patients as having lower baseline TCR diversity than healthy donors. Newly diagnosed and completely responding patients shared comparable baseline diversity. Only CD4+ TCR diversity, not CD8+, had risen significantly by C4D1.

Profiled with immunoSEQ multiplex PCR; TCRdb holds only in-frame clones, not every one. The sample lists 35,000 or so clones, almost 70% occurring once. With no exception, relapse followed autologous stem cell transplantation in all patients, and brentuximab vedotin exposure varied. Reported best responses ranged across complete response, partial response or progressive disease. This receptor was identified in a human donor with classical Hodgkin lymphoma. This specimen consisted of peripheral blood mononuclear cells (PBMCs), obtained before the second cycle of nivolumab.

CDR3 protein: CASSLGVQPQHF. CDR3 DNA: TGTGCCAGCAGCTTAGGGGTTCAGCCCCAGCATTTT. The chain links TRBV5-6 to TRBJ1-5; D is possibly TRBD1 (5 bases). This CDR3 spans 12 amino acids. CDR1 is SGHDT, CDR2 YYEEEE, per germline. Trimming cost V 2 bases and J 6 bases, with 6 bases left between them.